These T cell receptor beta chains were read from a single sample in a study of regulatory and conventional T cells in RAG deficiency. Only in-frame clones appear in the TCRdb table, and some are missing; sequencing was by immunoSEQ multiplex PCR. The sample carries around 37,000 clones, 75% to 90% recorded once. The same sample was also studied in work on regulatory T cells.

Sequencing was carried out using CD8+ T cells sorted from blood. The source is a human donor in good health. The CDR3 runs from the conserved cysteine through the conserved F or W. Fields, in order: V gene, J gene, CDR3 protein.

TRBV6-5	TRBJ1-2	CASRPGQARGYTF
TRBV11-2	TRBJ2-1	CASSLVIGPEQFF
TRBV19	TRBJ1-5	CASLTEGDSNQPQHF
TRBV4-1	TRBJ1-6	CASSQVVERNSPLHF
TRBV19	TRBJ1-5	CASSISSNQPQHF
TRBV11-1	TRBJ2-7	CASSFGIEQYF
TRBV21-1	TRBJ2-1	CAGLAVGQVSSYNEQFF
TRBV9	TRBJ2-1	CASSGLTRSYNEQFF
TRBV4-1	TRBJ2-1	CASSQIYNEQFF
TRBV28	TRBJ1-2	CASSLGQGGYGYTF
TRBV27	TRBJ2-1	CASEDRGGANNEQFF
TRBV7-9	TRBJ2-7	CASSPASGALSYEQYF
TRBV2	-	CASQIGSGTGGSYEQYF
TRBV19	TRBJ2-7	CASQGLAGSYEQYF
TRBV7-2	TRBJ2-1	CASSLATSGSQRAYNEQFF
TRBV5-1	TRBJ2-1	CASSWDSYNEQFF
TRBV30	TRBJ1-2	CAWSPRGLRRGYTF
TRBV28	-	CASSLGQGAYEQYF
TRBV4-1	TRBJ2-7	CASSQVLAVEQYF
TRBV13	TRBJ1-1	CASSFAGFEAFF
TRBV5-6	TRBJ1-1	CASSLGQAEAFF
TRBV6-1	TRBJ2-2	CASADPTGELFF
TRBV5-1	TRBJ1-1	CASSLEEGWNTEAFF
TRBV28	TRBJ1-5	CASSLSGQGNQPQHF
TRBV6-5	TRBJ2-4	CASSSQGGIQYF
TRBV28	TRBJ1-4	CASRIDSPTEKLFF
TRBV28	TRBJ1-5	CATTGGGQPQHF
TRBV25-1	TRBJ2-1	CASQTGQGGNEQFF
TRBV7-3	TRBJ2-1	CASTGTSGSILYNEQFF